This TCR beta chain was identified in a study of OX40 agonist ivuxolimab in advanced cancers. About the research overall: Enrolled patients in dose escalation had cancers that were hepatocellular carcinoma, melanoma, renal cell or head and neck cancer. A male proportion of around 86% was recorded, with mean age around 55 years and range roughly 23 to 90. Therapy given before enrollment (anti-PD-1, anti-PD-L1 or anti-CTLA-4) was allowed, and 40% had some.

This CDR3 has 13 amino acids. Germline CDR1 reads SGDLS; CDR2 reads YYNGEE. The ends were cut back, 0 bases at V and 10 bases at J, with 8 bases in the middle. The sampling schedule covered blood at baseline, cycle 4 day 1, and cycle 7 day 1. Assay: immunoSEQ multiplex PCR; the TCRdb copy retains only in-frame clones and omits some. There are around 61,000 clones in the sample; around 92% occur only once, and around 25% lies in the top ten. This chain connects TRBV9 to TRBJ1-6; D is perhaps TRBD1 (5 bases). This sequence was found in an adult with an advanced solid tumor such as melanoma, head and neck, liver or kidney cancer. This specimen consisted of CD4+ or CD8+ T cells sorted from blood, obtained in a trial of the OX40 agonist ivuxolimab. This CDR3 is CASSVAGASPLHF. The DNA for the CDR3 is TGTGCCAGCAGCGTAGCTGGGGCCTCACCCCTCCACTTT. Variable domain in full (rest from reference TRBV9 and TRBJ1-6): DSGVTQTPKHLITATGQRVTLRCSPRSGDLSVYWYQQSLDQGLQFLIQYYNGEERAKGNILERFSAQQFPDLHSELNLSSLELGDSALYFCASSVAGASPLHFGNGTRLTVT.